The T cell receptor (beta chain) under discussion was sequenced for a study of cytomegalovirus exposure and HLA in healthy donors. This clone was seen a handful of times. Germline V lookup: CDR1 MNHEY, CDR2 SVGAGI. After removal of 6 bases from V and 6 bases from J, the junction contained 9 bases not matched to a gene. This CDR3 spans 15 amino acids. Method: immunoSEQ multiplex PCR; TCRdb's copy keeps in-frame clones and lacks some. The sample lists about 120,000 clones, roughly 87% occurring once. This receptor was taken from a woman younger than 30 in good health and CMV-seronegative. Sequencing was done on a sample of PBMCs. The chain recombines TRBV6-5 with TRBJ2-1, with 9 bases fitting TRBD1. The CDR3 here is CASSTGQGHTNEQFF. DNA of the CDR3: TGTGCCAGCAGCACGGGACAGGGCCACACCAATGAGCAGTTCTTC.